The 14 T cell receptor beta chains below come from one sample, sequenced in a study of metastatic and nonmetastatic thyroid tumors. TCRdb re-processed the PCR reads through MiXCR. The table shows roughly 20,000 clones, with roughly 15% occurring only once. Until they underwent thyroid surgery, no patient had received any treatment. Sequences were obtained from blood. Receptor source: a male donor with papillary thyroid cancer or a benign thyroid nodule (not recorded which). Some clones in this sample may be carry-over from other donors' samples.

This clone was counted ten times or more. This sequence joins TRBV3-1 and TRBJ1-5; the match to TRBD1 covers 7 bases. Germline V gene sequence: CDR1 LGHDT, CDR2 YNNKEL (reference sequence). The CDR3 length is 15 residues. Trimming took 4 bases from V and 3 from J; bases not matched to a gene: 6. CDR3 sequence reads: CASSRSTGVNQPQHF. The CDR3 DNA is TGTGCCAGCAGCCGTTCAACAGGGGTCAATCAGCCCCAGCATTTT.

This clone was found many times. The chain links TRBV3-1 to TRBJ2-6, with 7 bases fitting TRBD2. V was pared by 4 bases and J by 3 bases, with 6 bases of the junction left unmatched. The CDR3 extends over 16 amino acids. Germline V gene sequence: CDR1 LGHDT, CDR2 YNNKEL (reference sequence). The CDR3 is CASSLIGRVGANVLTF. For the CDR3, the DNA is TGTGCCAGCAGCCTCATTGGGAGGGTTGGGGCCAACGTCCTGACTTTC.

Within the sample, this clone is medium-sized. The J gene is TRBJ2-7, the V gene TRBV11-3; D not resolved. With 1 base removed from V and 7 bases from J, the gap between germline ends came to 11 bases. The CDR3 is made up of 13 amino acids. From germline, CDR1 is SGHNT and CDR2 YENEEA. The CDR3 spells CASSLGGEKEQYF. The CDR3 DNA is TGTGCCAGCAGCTTAGGAGGAGAAAAAGAGCAGTACTTC.

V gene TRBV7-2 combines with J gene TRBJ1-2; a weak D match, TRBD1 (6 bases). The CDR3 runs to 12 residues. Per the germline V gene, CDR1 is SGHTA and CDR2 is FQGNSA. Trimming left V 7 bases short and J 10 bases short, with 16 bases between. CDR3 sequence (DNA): TGTGCCAGCACCATGCAGGGGACATTCTACACCTTC. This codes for CASTMQGTFYTF.

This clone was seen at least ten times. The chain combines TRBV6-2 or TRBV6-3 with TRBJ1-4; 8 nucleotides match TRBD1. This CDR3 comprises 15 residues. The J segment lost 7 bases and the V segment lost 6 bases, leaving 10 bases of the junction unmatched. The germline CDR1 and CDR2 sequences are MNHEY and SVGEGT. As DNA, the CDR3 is TGTGCCAGCAGGAGACCAGGGGGCGCGGGTGAAAAACTGTTTTTT. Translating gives CASRRPGGAGEKLFF.

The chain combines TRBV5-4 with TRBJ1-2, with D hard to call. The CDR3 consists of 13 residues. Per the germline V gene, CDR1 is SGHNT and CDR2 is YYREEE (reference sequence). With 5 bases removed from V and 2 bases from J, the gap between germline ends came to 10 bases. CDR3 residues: CASRPETNYGYTF. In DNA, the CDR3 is TGTGCCAGCAGACCGGAGACGAACTATGGCTACACCTTC.

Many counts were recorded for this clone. The CDR3 spells CASRGTDEQYF. CDR3 bases: TGTGCCAGCAGGGGAACCGATGAGCAGTACTTC. V is TRBV28 and J is TRBJ2-7, with unresolved D. The V end lost 6 bases, the J end lost 7 bases, and 10 bases lay between the germline ends. Germline assignment: CDR1 MDHEN and CDR2 SYDVKM. This CDR3 is 11 amino acids long.

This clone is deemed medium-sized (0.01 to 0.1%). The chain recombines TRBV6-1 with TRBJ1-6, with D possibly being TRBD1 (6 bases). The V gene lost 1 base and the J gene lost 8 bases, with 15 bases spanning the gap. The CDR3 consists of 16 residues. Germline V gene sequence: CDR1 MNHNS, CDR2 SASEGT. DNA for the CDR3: TGTGCCAGCAGTGAAGGGTCCAGAAGGGGGTATTCACCCCTCCACTTT. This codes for CASSEGSRRGYSPLHF.

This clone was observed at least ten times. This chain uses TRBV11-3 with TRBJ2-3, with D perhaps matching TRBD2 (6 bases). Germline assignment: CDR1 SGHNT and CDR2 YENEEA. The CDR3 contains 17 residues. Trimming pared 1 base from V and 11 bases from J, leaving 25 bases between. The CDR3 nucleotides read TGTGCCAGCAGCTTAGTTTTGGGAGGAGGGCCCAATATCGGGCAGTATTTT. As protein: CASSLVLGGGPNIGQYF.

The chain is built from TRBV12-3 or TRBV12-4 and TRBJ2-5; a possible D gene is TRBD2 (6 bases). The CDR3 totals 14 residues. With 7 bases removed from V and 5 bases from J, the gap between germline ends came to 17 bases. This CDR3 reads CASNRIGRGETQYF. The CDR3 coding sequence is TGTGCCAGCAATCGAATCGGGAGAGGGGAGACCCAGTACTTC.

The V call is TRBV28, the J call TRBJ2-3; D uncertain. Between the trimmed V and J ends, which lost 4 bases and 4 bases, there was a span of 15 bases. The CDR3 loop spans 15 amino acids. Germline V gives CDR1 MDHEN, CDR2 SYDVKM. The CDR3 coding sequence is TGTGCCAGCAGTTCCTCAGGTGGCGAGTCAGATACGCAGTATTTT. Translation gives CASSSSGGESDTQYF.

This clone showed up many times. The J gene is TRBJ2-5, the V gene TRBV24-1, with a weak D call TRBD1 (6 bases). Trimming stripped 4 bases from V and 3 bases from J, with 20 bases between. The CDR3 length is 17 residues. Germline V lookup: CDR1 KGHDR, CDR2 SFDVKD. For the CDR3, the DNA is TGTGCCACCAGTGACAGCTCACAGGGATTGAGTGAAGAGACCCAGTACTTC. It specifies CATSDSSQGLSEETQYF.

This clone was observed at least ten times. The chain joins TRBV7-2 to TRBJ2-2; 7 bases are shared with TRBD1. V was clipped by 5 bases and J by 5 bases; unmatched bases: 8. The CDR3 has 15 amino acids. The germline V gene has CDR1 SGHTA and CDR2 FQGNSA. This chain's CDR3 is CASSHRQGGTGELFF. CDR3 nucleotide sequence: TGTGCCAGCAGCCACAGACAGGGCGGAACCGGGGAGCTGTTTTTT.

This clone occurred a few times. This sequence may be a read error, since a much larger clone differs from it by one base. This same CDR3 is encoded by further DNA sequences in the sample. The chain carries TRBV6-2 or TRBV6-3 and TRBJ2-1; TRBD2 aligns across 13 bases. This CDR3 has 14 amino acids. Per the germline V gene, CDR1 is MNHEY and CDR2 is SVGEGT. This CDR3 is CASNRLAGGNEQFF. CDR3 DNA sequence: TGTGCTAGCAATCGACTAGCGGGAGGCAATGAGCAGTTCTTC.